This is a list of T cell receptor beta chains from one sample in a study of OX40 agonist ivuxolimab in advanced cancers. The table came from immunoSEQ multiplex PCR; TCRdb's copy has only in-frame clones and leaves some out. The table has approximately 21,000 clones, 84% seen once. Sequencing used CD4+ or CD8+ T cells sorted from blood, obtained in a trial of the OX40 agonist ivuxolimab. The receptors stem from an adult with an advanced solid tumor such as melanoma, head and neck, liver or kidney cancer. CDR3s include the opening cysteine and the closing phenylalanine or tryptophan. Rows give clone size only sometimes, using once, few, many, or a class for an expanded clone.

- TRBJ2-3 TRBV7-3 CASSLIGAGQGTDTQYF
- TRBJ1-5 TRBV5-8 CASSLTDRAFGRRQPQHF
once TRBJ2-1 TRBV9 CASGTTFNEQFF
- TRBJ2-7 TRBV6-6 CATRGSGTTEQYF
few TRBJ1-3 TRBV19 CASSIEGQRGNTIYF
- TRBJ1-3 TRBV2 CASSEAGLSGNTIYF
- TRBJ1-3 TRBV30 CACSRGTQGNTIYF
- TRBJ1-1 TRBV14 CASSQMGMNTEAFF
few TRBJ1-2 TRBV19 CASSILAANYGYTF
- TRBJ2-1 TRBV10-1 CASSTGLAGDNEQFF
- TRBJ2-3 TRBV18 CASSPRRTDTQYF
once TRBJ1-1 TRBV15 CATSRDRMFEAFF
- TRBJ2-3 TRBV11-2 CASSLSRASVGTQYF
- TRBJ1-4 TRBV28 CASSSHSGGSEKLFF
few TRBJ1-5 TRBV18 CASSLARGGNQPQHF
once TRBJ1-2 TRBV5-4 CASSFARGQGDGYTF
once TRBJ2-5 TRBV7-3 CASSLGTGEETQYF
- TRBJ2-7 TRBV5-1 CASTRTDSYEQYF
- TRBJ2-1 TRBV4-2 CASSQVPRSGGHYNEQFF
- TRBJ2-2 TRBV5-1 CASTFGDLEAGELFF
- TRBJ2-7 TRBV18 CASSPRLAGTSYEQYF
- TRBJ2-7 TRBV27 CASSQDRGTHEQYF
- TRBJ2-3 TRBV5-1 CASSLAGDISTDTQYF
- TRBJ1-5 TRBV11-2 CASSLRRDEPQHF
once TRBJ1-6 TRBV10-2 CASSAQGSNSPLHF
- TRBJ2-6 TRBV5-5 CASSPLGAGANVLTF
- TRBJ1-1 TRBV10-2 CASLRGATEAFF
- TRBJ1-6 TRBV9 CASSVVADMGSPLHF
- TRBJ1-2 TRBV27 CASSTLDRGGRDGYTF
- TRBJ1-1 TRBV19 CASSRTVNTEAFF
once TRBJ1-3 TRBV2 CASIWDESSGNTIYF
few TRBJ2-7 TRBV18 CASSPGQGKRYEQYF
- TRBJ2-7 TRBV6-6 CASSYGLGEQYF
- TRBJ2-1 TRBV5-1 CASSLGGSSGYEQFF
- TRBJ2-3 TRBV5-1 CASSSGPTRDTQYF
- TRBJ1-3 TRBV6-6 CASSPRDRNTIYF
- TRBJ2-5 TRBV7-7 CASSANVGGSHQETQYF
- TRBJ1-1 TRBV6-1 CASSRGDLNTEAFF
- TRBJ2-7 TRBV7-8 CASSLARDILLYEQYF
- TRBJ1-2 TRBV18 CASSPPNYGYTF
once TRBJ1-5 TRBV18 CASSPTDNQPQHF
- TRBJ1-6 TRBV4-1 CASSRVLGGGGSYNSPLHF
- TRBJ1-5 TRBV5-1 CASSLEGFSNQPQHF
medium-sized TRBJ2-3 TRBV10-3 CAISGQGTDTQYF
- TRBJ2-5 TRBV7-9 CASSFTGKEETQYF
- TRBJ2-5 TRBV27 CASSFLAGGRETQYF
few TRBJ2-1 TRBV9 CASSAGLAGYNEQFF
- TRBJ2-2 TRBV9 CASSVLADNTGELFF
- TRBJ2-7 TRBV5-1 CASNGGGSTYEQYF
- TRBJ2-2 TRBV10-3 CAIREDRRWGELFF